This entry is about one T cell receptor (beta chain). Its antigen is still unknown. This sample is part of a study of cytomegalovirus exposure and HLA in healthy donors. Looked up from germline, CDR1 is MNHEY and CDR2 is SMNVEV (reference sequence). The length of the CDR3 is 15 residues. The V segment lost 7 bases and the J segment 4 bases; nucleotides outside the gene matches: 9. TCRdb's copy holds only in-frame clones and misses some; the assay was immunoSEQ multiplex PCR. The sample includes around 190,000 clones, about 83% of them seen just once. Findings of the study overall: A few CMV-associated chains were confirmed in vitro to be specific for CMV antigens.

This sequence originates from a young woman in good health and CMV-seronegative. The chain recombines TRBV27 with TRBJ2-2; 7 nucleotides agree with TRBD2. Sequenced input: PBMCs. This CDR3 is CASTLGGSGTGELFF. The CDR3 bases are TGTGCCAGCACCTTGGGGGGGAGTGGCACCGGGGAGCTGTTTTTT.